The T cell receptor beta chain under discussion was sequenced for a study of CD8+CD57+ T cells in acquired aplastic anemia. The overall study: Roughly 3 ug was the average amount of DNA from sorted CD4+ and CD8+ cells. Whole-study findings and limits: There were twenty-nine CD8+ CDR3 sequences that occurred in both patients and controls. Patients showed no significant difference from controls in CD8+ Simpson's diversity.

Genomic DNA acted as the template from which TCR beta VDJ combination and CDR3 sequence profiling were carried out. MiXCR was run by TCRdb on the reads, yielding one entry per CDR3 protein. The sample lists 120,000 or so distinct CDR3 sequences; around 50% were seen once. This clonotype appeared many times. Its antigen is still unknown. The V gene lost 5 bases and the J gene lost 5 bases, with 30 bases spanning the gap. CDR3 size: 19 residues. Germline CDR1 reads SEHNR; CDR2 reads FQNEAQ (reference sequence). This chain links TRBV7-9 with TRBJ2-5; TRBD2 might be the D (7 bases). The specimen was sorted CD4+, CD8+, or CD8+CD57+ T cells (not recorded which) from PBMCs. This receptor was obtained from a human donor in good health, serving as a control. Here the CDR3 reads CASSPSPAKGGRAWETQYF. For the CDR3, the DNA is TGTGCCAGCAGCCCTAGTCCGGCCAAGGGGGGGCGGGCCTGGGAGACCCAGTACTTC.